The clone carrying this T cell receptor (beta chain) was counted many times. What it binds is unknown. Cells sorted as Tregs were CD4+, CD25+ and CD127-/low. Findings of the study overall: The TCR gene usage of tumor memory CD4+ T cells clustered together with blood and lymph node memory CD4+ cells and with lymph node naive CD4+ cells.

The CDR3 totals 11 residues. The V gene's germline CDR1 is DFQATT and CDR2 SNEGSKA (reference sequence). TCRdb fed the 5' RACE reads into MiXCR, producing one record per CDR3 protein. The data show roughly 57,000 distinct CDR3 sequences, 20% seen once. The TCR originated in a female donor with breast cancer. The sequencing sample was made of tumor-infiltrating Tregs sorted from the breast tumor. V is TRBV20-1 and J is TRBJ1-1, with D possibly matching TRBD1 (5 bases). CDR3 bases: TGCAGATGCGGGGGAGGGACTGAAGCTTTCTTT. Translated, it gives CRCGGGTEAFF.